The following is a T cell receptor (beta chain) sequence with its context. This specimen comes from a study of blood T cell repertoires in COVID-19. Turning to the study itself: Specimens from acute and convalescent COVID-19 originated in the United States, Italy and Spain.

V dropped 1 base and J dropped 2 bases, with 8 bases sitting between them. CDR1 is SGHVS, CDR2 FQNEAQ, per germline. This CDR3 spans 14 amino acids. Generated by immunoSEQ multiplex PCR, the TCRdb table keeps only in-frame clones and is missing some. This table holds 140,000 or so clones, roughly 80% found once. J is TRBJ1-1 and V is TRBV7-8; D call uncertain. The sequence was obtained from a woman in her 70s with COVID-19, enrolled during active disease. Material: peripheral blood. CDR3 residues: CASSLDEGNTEAFF. Here the CDR3 DNA reads TGTGCCAGCAGCTTAGATGAGGGTAACACTGAAGCTTTCTTT.